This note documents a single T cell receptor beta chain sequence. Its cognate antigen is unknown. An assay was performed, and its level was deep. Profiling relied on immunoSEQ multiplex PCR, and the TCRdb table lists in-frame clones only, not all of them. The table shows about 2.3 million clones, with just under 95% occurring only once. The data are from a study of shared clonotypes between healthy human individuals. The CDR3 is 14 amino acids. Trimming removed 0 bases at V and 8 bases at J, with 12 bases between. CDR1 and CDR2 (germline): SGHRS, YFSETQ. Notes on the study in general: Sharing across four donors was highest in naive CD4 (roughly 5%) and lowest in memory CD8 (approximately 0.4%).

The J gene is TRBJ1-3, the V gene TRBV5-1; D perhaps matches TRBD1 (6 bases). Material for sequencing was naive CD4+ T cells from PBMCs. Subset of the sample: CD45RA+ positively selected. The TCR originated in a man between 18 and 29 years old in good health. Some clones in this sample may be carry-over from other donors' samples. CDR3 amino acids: CASSLARGQDTIYF. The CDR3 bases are TGCGCCAGCAGCTTGGCCCGGGGGCAGGACACCATATATTTT.